These 24 T cell receptor beta chains share one sample of origin, sequenced in a study of OX40 agonist ivuxolimab in advanced cancers. Generated by immunoSEQ multiplex PCR, the TCRdb table keeps only in-frame clones and is missing some. The sample records about 49,000 clones, roughly 84% being singletons. Sample: CD4+ or CD8+ T cells sorted from blood, taken in a trial of the OX40 agonist ivuxolimab. Receptors were obtained from an adult with an advanced solid tumor such as melanoma, head and neck, liver or kidney cancer.

The genes are TRBV5-6 and TRBJ2-1; D may be TRBD2 (6 bases). The CDR3 runs 15 residues. Per the germline V gene, CDR1 is SGHDT and CDR2 is YYEEEE. The V and J ends lost 0 bases and 4 bases respectively, with 11 bases between them. The DNA for the CDR3 is TGTGCCAGCAGCTTGGCTGGACTAACGTACAATGAGCAGTTCTTC. Its protein is CASSLAGLTYNEQFF. The complete variable domain, with remaining parts taken from reference TRBV5-6 and TRBJ2-1, reads DAGVTQSPTHLIKTRGQQVTLRCSPKSGHDTVSWYQQALGQGPQFIFQYYEEEERQRGNFPDRFSGHQFPNYSSELNVNALLLGDSALYLCASSLAGLTYNEQFFGPGTRLTVL.

V is TRBV28 and J is TRBJ2-4; D tentatively fits TRBD1 or TRBD2 (7 bases each). Germline CDR1 is MDHEN and CDR2 is SYDVKM. CDR3 length: 16 residues. The V end lost 4 bases, the J end lost 0 bases, and 13 bases lay between the germline ends. The chain's CDR3 is CASSSQGGLAKNIQYF. In DNA form, the CDR3 reads TGTGCCAGCAGTTCGCAGGGGGGGCTAGCCAAAAACATTCAGTACTTC.

CDR3: CASRVQMNYGYTF. The CDR3 DNA reads as TGTGCCAGTAGGGTTCAAATGAACTATGGCTACACCTTC. This chain connects TRBV19 to TRBJ1-2; no definite D call. The CDR3 consists of 13 residues. The germline gives CDR1 LNHDA, CDR2 SQIVND (reference sequence). V lost 6 bases to trimming and J lost 2 bases, with 10 bases between them.

The chain employs TRBV6-5 and TRBJ2-2; 8 positions agree with TRBD2. Germline V gene data show CDR1 as MNHEY and CDR2 as SVGAGI. The J segment lost 2 bases and the V segment lost 7 bases, leaving 3 bases of the junction unmatched. The CDR3 consists of 14 residues. CDR3 sequence reads: CASTLAANTGELFF. The CDR3 region has the DNA TGTGCCAGCACACTAGCGGCAAACACCGGGGAGCTGTTTTTT.

The V call is TRBV11-2, the J call TRBJ1-3; 7 nucleotides line up with TRBD1. With 5 bases clipped from V and 0 bases from J, the junction kept 7 bases outside the gene matches. The CDR3 is made up of 16 amino acids. Germline V lookup: CDR1 SGHAT, CDR2 FQNNGV. The CDR3 region is CASSDTGETSGNTIYF. The CDR3 region has the DNA TGTGCCAGCAGCGACACAGGGGAGACCTCTGGAAACACCATATATTTT.

This sequence joins TRBV6-1 and TRBJ2-5, with TRBD1 matching over 8 bases. J gave up 7 bases and V 4 bases, and 11 bases lay outside the gene matches. From germline, CDR1 is MNHNS and CDR2 SASEGT. The CDR3 has 15 residues. CDR3 nucleotide sequence: TGTGCCAGCAGTGGGCGACAGGGGAAGTTTGGGACCCAGTACTTC. Translated: CASSGRQGKFGTQYF.

V gene TRBV7-9 combines with J gene TRBJ1-3; D not certain. The CDR3 is made up of 16 amino acids. Germline lookup yields CDR1 SEHNR and CDR2 FQNEAQ (reference sequence). V lost 5 bases and J lost 0, with 14 bases in between. CDR3 sequence (DNA): TGTGCCAGCAGCACTCCCCCCCGGTACTCTGGAAACACCATATATTTT. Translated, it gives CASSTPPRYSGNTIYF.

This clone showed up just a few times. The V call is TRBV7-8, the J call TRBJ2-2, with a possible D match to TRBD1 (7 bases). Germline CDR1 SGHVS, CDR2 FQNEAQ. Trimming pared 5 bases from V and 6 bases from J, leaving 16 bases between. The CDR3 runs to 15 residues. In DNA, the CDR3 is TGTGCCAGCAGCCAGCGCAGGGGGGTGGCCGGGGAGCTGTTTTTT. This codes for CASSQRRGVAGELFF.

This sequence joins TRBV7-9 and TRBJ2-1, with TRBD2 matching 9 bases. The CDR3 contains 15 residues. J lost 3 bases, V lost 1 base, and 1 base had no gene match. The germline V gene has CDR1 SEHNR and CDR2 FQNEAQ (reference sequence). The CDR3 is CASSLGLADYNEQFF. The CDR3 DNA reads as TGTGCCAGCAGCTTAGGACTAGCGGACTACAATGAGCAGTTCTTC.

The chain couples TRBV2 to TRBJ2-3, with D possibly TRBD1 on 6 matching bases. V dropped 6 bases and J dropped 2 bases, with 15 bases sitting between them. CDR3 length: 15 residues. In germline, CDR1 is SNHLY, CDR2 FYNNEI. In DNA, the CDR3 is TGTGCCAGCAGCGTCCAGGGGAAATCCACAGATACGCAGTATTTT. Amino acid sequence: CASSVQGKSTDTQYF.

The rearrangement uses TRBV7-9 and TRBJ2-7, with TRBD1 as a possible D gene (6 bases). Trimming stripped 4 bases from V and 4 bases from J, with 20 bases between. CDR1 SEHNR and CDR2 FQNEAQ come from the germline V gene (reference sequence). There are 16 residues in the CDR3. CDR3: CASSSAVRGAIYEQYF. In nucleotides, the CDR3 is TGTGCCAGCAGCTCCGCCGTCAGGGGTGCCATATACGAGCAGTACTTC. The whole variable domain, remainder taken from reference TRBV7-9 and TRBJ2-7, is DTGVSQNPRHKITKRGQNVTFRCDPISEHNRLYWYRQTLGQGPEFLTYFQNEAQLEKSRLLSDRFSAERPKGSFSTLEIQRTEQGDSAMYLCASSSAVRGAIYEQYFGPGTRLTVT.

This clone showed up just a few times. The same CDR3 also results from other DNA sequences found in this sample. The chain has TRBV7-8 and TRBJ1-5, with TRBD1 as a possible D gene (5 bases). The length of the CDR3 is 15 residues. From germline, CDR1 is SGHVS and CDR2 FQNEAQ. V shed 1 base and J shed 7 bases, with 14 bases lying between them. CDR3 in amino acids: CASSLVPRAGQPQHF. CDR3 sequence (DNA): TGTGCCAGCAGCTTAGTCCCCAGGGCTGGACAGCCCCAGCATTTT.

This CDR3 reads CASSLTGQDNQPQHF. DNA for the CDR3: TGCGCCAGCAGCTTGACCGGACAGGACAATCAGCCCCAGCATTTT. The chain joins TRBV5-1 to TRBJ1-5; 7 positions match TRBD1. Germline lookup yields CDR1 SGHRS and CDR2 YFSETQ. V was clipped by 1 base and J by 3 bases; unmatched bases: 4. The CDR3 runs to 15 residues.

CDR3 region: CASRDRGQTQYF. Here the CDR3 DNA reads TGTGCCAGCCGGGACAGGGGCCAGACCCAGTACTTC. The chain employs TRBV2 and TRBJ2-5; 10 bases map to TRBD1. The germline V gene encodes CDR1 SNHLY and CDR2 FYNNEI. V lost 8 bases to trimming and J lost 6 bases; unmatched junction nucleotides: 3. This CDR3 is built from 12 residues.

The chain is built from TRBV6-1 and TRBJ1-1; 7 positions match TRBD1. The germline CDR1 and CDR2 sequences are MNHNS and SASEGT. V trimming: 7 bases; J trimming: 3 bases; junction bases outside the gene matches: 8. The CDR3 runs 14 residues. CDR3 DNA sequence: TGTGCCAGCAACCGACAGGGTTGGGACACTGAAGCTTTCTTT. It specifies CASNRQGWDTEAFF.

The rearrangement uses TRBV5-6 and TRBJ2-6; TRBD1 matches 7 bases. V trimming: 7 bases; J trimming: 4 bases; junction bases outside the gene matches: 8. The CDR3 spans 15 residues. Germline V gene sequence: CDR1 SGHDT, CDR2 YYEEEE. CDR3 in DNA: TGTGCCAGCGGACTGACAGGGACCGGGGCCAACGTCCTGACTTTC. It yields the protein CASGLTGTGANVLTF.

In the case of this clone: One junction end disagrees with the germline gene, perhaps due to a read error. The gene calls are TRBV18 and TRBJ2-2; maybe TRBD1 (6 bases). Germline V lookup: CDR1 KGHSH, CDR2 LQKENI. The CDR3 is 15 amino acids. CDR3 amino acids: CASSPGQTNAGELFF. The CDR3 DNA reads as TGTGCCAGCTCACCTGGACAGACGAACGCCGGGGAGCTGTTTTTT.

CDR3 residues: CAWSARTSASDEQYF. CDR3 coding DNA: TGTGCCTGGAGTGCCCGTACATCAGCGTCCGACGAGCAGTACTTC. The chain combines TRBV30 with TRBJ2-7; D uncertain. This CDR3 spans 15 amino acids. CDR1 and CDR2 from the germline V gene are GTSNPN and SVGIG (reference sequence). The V end was cut by 1 base, the J end by 5 bases, with 18 bases between.

With respect to this clone: A clone one base away is much larger, so this may be a read error. This chain connects TRBV18 to TRBJ1-2, with D tentatively TRBD1 (6 bases). In germline, CDR1 is KGHSH, CDR2 LQKENI. CDR3 size: 15 residues. Here the CDR3 reads CASSPSGERPYGYIF. The CDR3, as DNA: TGTGCCAGCTCACCATCAGGGGAGAGACCCTATGGCTACATCTTC.

The rearrangement uses TRBV2 and TRBJ1-3, with D possibly being TRBD1 (6 bases). This CDR3 comprises 14 residues. Per the germline V gene, CDR1 is SNHLY and CDR2 is FYNNEI. Trimming removed 9 bases at V and 0 bases at J, with 12 bases between. Written as DNA, the CDR3 is TGTGCCAGTTCCGGGACAAACTCTGGAAACACCATATATTTT. This encodes CASSGTNSGNTIYF.

The chain uses TRBV5-4 and TRBJ1-4; weak D call: TRBD1 (5 bases). The germline gives CDR1 SGHNT, CDR2 YYREEE (reference sequence). Trimming cost V 0 bases and J 4 bases, with 10 bases left between them. This CDR3 is built from 15 residues. Here the CDR3 DNA reads TGTGCCAGCAGCTTGGCAGGGCAACGTAATGAAAAACTGTTTTTT. This encodes CASSLAGQRNEKLFF.

This clone was seen only a few times. J is TRBJ2-1 and V is TRBV4-1; the match to TRBD2 covers 8 bases. This CDR3 spans 14 amino acids. Looked up from germline, CDR1 is MGHRA and CDR2 is YSYEKL. V dropped 1 base and J dropped 9; count of bases not matched to a gene: 5. CDR3 in DNA: TGCGCCAGCAGCCAAGTAGGCCTAGCGGGTGAGCAGTTCTTC. Translation: CASSQVGLAGEQFF.

This chain connects TRBV18 to TRBJ2-5; unclear D gene. V lost 0 bases to trimming and J lost 3 bases, with 17 bases between them. This CDR3 contains 17 residues. Germline CDR1 and CDR2: KGHSH and LQKENI. The CDR3 here is CASSPPVITPNEETQYF. As DNA, the CDR3 is TGTGCCAGCTCACCACCGGTCATTACCCCAAACGAAGAGACCCAGTACTTC.

J is TRBJ2-7 and V is TRBV30, with D perhaps TRBD1 (5 bases). V shed 3 bases and J shed 7 bases, with 10 bases lying between them. This CDR3 has 11 residues. Germline assignment: CDR1 GTSNPN and CDR2 SVGIG (reference sequence). CDR3 bases: TGTGCCTGGAGGGGGCTAGGAGAGCAGTACTTC. Residues: CAWRGLGEQYF.